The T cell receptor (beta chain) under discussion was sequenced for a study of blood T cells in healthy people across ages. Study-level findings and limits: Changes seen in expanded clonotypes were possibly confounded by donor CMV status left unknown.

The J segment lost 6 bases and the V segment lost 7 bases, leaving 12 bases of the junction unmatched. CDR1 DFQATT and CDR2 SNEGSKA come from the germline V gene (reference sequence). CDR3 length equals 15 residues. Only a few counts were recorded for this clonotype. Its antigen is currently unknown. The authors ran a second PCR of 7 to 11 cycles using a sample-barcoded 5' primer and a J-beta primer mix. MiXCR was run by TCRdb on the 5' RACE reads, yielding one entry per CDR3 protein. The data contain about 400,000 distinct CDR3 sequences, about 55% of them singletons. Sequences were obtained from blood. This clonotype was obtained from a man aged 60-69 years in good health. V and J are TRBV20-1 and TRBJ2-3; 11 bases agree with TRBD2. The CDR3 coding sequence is TGCAGTGTCCGCTTACTAGCGGGAGAGGTGGATACGCAGTATTTT. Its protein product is CSVRLLAGEVDTQYF.